Below are 8 T cell receptor beta chains sequenced from a single sample in a study of shared clonotypes between healthy human individuals. The table came from immunoSEQ multiplex PCR; TCRdb's copy has only in-frame clones and leaves some out. The table records around 1.9 million clones, 90% to 95% of them present only once. Naive CD8 cells, CD45RO-negative and positively selected for CCR7, excluded terminally differentiated effector memory CD45RA+ cells. Sequencing used naive CD8+ T cells from PBMCs. These receptors were taken from a man younger than 30 in good health. Some clones in this sample may be carry-over from other donors' samples.

The V call is TRBV5-1, the J call TRBJ2-2; D gene uncertain. This CDR3 contains 11 residues. Germline-derived CDR1 and CDR2 are SGHRS and YFSETQ. Trimming removed 7 bases at V and 8 bases at J, with 9 bases between. This CDR3 is CASVEEGELFF. The DNA for the CDR3 is TGCGCCAGCGTTGAGGAGGGGGAGCTGTTTTTT. Filled out from reference TRBV5-1 and TRBJ2-2, the complete variable domain reads KAGVTQTPRYLIKTRGQQVTLSCSPISGHRSVSWYQQTPGQGLQFLFEYFSETQRNKGNFPGRFSGRQFSNSRSEMNVSTLELGDSALYLCASVEEGELFFGEGSRLTVL.

The gene calls are TRBV6-1 and TRBJ2-2; the D call may be TRBD1 or TRBD2 (6 bases each). The germline gives CDR1 MNHNS, CDR2 SASEGT. The CDR3 is 14 amino acids. Trimming removed 8 bases from V and 0 bases from J, with 10 bases in between. For the CDR3, the DNA is TGTGCCAGCGGCGGGACACCGAACACCGGGGAGCTGTTTTTT. Protein product: CASGGTPNTGELFF.

This clone appeared once. CDR3 in amino acids: CASSLTAGVTGELFF. The CDR3 nucleotides read TGTGCCAGCAGCTTAACAGCGGGAGTCACCGGGGAGCTGTTTTTT. The chain carries TRBV7-3 and TRBJ2-2; the match to TRBD2 covers 8 bases. The CDR3 sequence is 15 residues long. The J segment lost 4 bases and the V segment lost 0 bases, leaving 1 base of the junction unmatched. Germline-derived CDR1 and CDR2 are SGHTA and FQGTGA.

This chain uses TRBV5-8 with TRBJ2-7; D gene ambiguous. Germline CDR1 and CDR2: SGHTS and YDEGEE. Trimming shortened V by 2 bases and J by 4 bases, and 13 bases separated the two germline ends. The CDR3 is made up of 14 amino acids. The CDR3 nucleotides are TGTGCCAGCAGCTTACAGATAATAGGTTACGAGCAGTACTTC. It codes for CASSLQIIGYEQYF.

In this sample, this clone turned up once. The rearrangement joins TRBV6-5 to TRBJ1-4; 7 nucleotides match TRBD1. After removal of 6 bases from V and 4 bases from J, the junction contained 8 bases not matched to a gene. This CDR3 comprises 15 residues. Germline V CDR1 and CDR2: MNHEY, SVGAGI. DNA of the CDR3: TGTGCCAGCAGATTCGACCGGGACAGTAATGAAAAACTGTTTTTT. Translation gives CASRFDRDSNEKLFF.

With regard to this clone: The same CDR3 arises from other DNA sequences in this sample as well. The gene calls are TRBV9 and TRBJ2-7, with D possibly matching TRBD1 (7 bases). The CDR3 is made up of 14 amino acids. Trimming took 0 bases from V and 3 from J, leaving 10 bases between them. Per the germline V gene, CDR1 is SGDLS and CDR2 is YYNGEE. The CDR3 is CASSVGQGGYEQYF. The CDR3 DNA reads as TGTGCCAGCAGCGTAGGCCAGGGGGGCTACGAGCAGTACTTC.

The chain recombines TRBV7-8 with TRBJ2-7; D is possibly TRBD1 or TRBD2 (5 bases each). The V gene's germline CDR1 is SGHVS and CDR2 FQNEAQ. V was cut by 3 bases and J by 2 bases, with 14 bases left in between. CDR3 size: 15 residues. CDR3 sequence reads: CASSFRDLYPYEQYF. The CDR3 DNA reads as TGTGCCAGCAGCTTCCGGGACCTCTACCCCTACGAGCAGTACTTC.

The chain recombines TRBV7-9 with TRBJ2-7, with TRBD2 as a possible D gene (6 bases). The germline CDR1 and CDR2 sequences are SEHNR and FQNEAQ (reference sequence). V was cut by 3 bases and J by 2 bases, with 11 bases left in between. The CDR3 has 14 amino acids. CDR3 residues: CASSFGGGPYEQYF. CDR3 sequence (DNA): TGTGCCAGCAGCTTCGGGGGTGGGCCCTACGAGCAGTACTTC.